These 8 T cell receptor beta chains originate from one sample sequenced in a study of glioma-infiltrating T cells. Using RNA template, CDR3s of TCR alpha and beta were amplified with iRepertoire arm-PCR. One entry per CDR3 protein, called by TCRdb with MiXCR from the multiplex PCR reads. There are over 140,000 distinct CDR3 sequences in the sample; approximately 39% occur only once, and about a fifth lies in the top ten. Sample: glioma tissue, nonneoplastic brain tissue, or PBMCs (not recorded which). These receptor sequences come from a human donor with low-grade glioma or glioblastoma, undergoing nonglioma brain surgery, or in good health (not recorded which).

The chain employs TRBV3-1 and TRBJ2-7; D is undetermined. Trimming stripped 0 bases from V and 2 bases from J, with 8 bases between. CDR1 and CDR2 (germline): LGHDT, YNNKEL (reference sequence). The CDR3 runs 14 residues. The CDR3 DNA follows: TGTGCCAGCAGCCAAGATCGCGGTACCTACGAGCAGTACTTC. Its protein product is CASSQDRGTYEQYF.

CDR3: CASSLYFWASGNTIYF. The CDR3 DNA is TGTGCCAGCAGCTTATATTTCTGGGCTTCTGGAAACACCATATATTTT. The rearrangement uses TRBV7-2 and TRBJ1-3; D call uncertain. V lost 2 bases and J 1 base, leaving 12 bases between the germline ends. CDR3 size: 16 residues. The germline gives CDR1 SGHTA, CDR2 FQGNSA.

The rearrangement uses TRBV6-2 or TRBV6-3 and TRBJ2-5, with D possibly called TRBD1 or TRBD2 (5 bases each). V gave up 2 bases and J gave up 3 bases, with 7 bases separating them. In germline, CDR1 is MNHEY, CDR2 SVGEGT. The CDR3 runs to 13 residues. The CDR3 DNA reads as TGTGCCAGCAGTTACGGGGACGAAGAGACCCAGTACTTC. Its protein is CASSYGDEETQYF.

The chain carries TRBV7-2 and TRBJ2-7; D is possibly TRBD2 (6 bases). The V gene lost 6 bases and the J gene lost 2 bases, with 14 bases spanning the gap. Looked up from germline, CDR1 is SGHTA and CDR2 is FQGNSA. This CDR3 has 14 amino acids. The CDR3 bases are TGTGCCAGCAGTTTCCAGGCGGGGCCCTACGAGCAGTACTTC. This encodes CASSFQAGPYEQYF.

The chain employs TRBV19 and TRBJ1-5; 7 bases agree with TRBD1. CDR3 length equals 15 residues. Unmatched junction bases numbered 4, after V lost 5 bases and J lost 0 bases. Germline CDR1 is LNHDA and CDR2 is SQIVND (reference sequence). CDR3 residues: CASSDQGDSNQPQHF. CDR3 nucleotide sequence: TGTGCCAGTAGTGACCAGGGGGATAGCAATCAGCCCCAGCATTTT.

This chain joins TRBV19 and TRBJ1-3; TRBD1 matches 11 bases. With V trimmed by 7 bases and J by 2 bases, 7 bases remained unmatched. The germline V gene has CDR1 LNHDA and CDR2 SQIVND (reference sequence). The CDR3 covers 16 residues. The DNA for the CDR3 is TGTGCCAGTACCGCCGGACAGGGGGCACCTGGAAACACCATATATTTT. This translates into CASTAGQGAPGNTIYF.

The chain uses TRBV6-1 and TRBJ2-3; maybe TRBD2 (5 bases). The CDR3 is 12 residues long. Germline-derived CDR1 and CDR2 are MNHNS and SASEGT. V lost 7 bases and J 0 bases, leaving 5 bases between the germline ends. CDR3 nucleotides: TGTGCCAGCACGGGGAGCACAGATACGCAGTATTTT. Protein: CASTGSTDTQYF.

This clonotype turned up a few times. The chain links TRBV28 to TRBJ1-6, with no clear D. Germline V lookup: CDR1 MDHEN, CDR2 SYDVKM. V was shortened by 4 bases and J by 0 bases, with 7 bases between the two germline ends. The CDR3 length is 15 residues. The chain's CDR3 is CASSSTSSYNSPLHF. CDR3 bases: TGTGCCAGCAGTTCGACGAGCTCCTATAATTCACCCCTCCACTTT. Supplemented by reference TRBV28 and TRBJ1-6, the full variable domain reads DVKVTQSSRYLVKRTGEKVFLECVQDMDHENMFWYRQDPGLGLRLIYFSYDVKMKEKGDIPEGYSVSREKKERFSLILESASTNQTSMYLCASSSTSSYNSPLHFGNGTRLTVT.